The T cell receptor (beta chain) described here comes from a study of cytomegalovirus exposure and HLA in healthy donors. Study-wide context: The same platform was used for the 90 to 150 validation repertoires as for the 666 first-cohort repertoires, as reported in a later analysis.

Repertoires were generated with immunoSEQ multiplex PCR, while TCRdb's copy carries only in-frame clones and drops some. Among roughly 200,000 clones listed, about four fifths were seen once. This clone was recorded once. Its antigen is not known. The study, taken as a whole, reports: There were approximately 150 TCR beta chains listed as cytomegalovirus-associated. In the 120 validation repertoires, a later analysis found that first-cohort TCR clusters tended to co-occur.

Donors came from a validation cohort of some 110 subjects, distinct from the first 666-subject cohort. This receptor was identified in a young woman in good health and CMV-seropositive. Input material: PBMCs.

CDR3 amino acids: CASSQDRAVGGELFF. CDR3 sequence (DNA): TGTGCCAGCAGCCAAGACAGGGCGGTCGGCGGGGAGCTGTTTTTT. The chain combines TRBV6-1 with TRBJ2-2, with 7 nucleotides matching TRBD1. Germline V gene data show CDR1 as MNHNS and CDR2 as SASEGT. This CDR3 has 15 residues. The V segment lost 6 bases and the J segment 7 bases; nucleotides outside the gene matches: 11.